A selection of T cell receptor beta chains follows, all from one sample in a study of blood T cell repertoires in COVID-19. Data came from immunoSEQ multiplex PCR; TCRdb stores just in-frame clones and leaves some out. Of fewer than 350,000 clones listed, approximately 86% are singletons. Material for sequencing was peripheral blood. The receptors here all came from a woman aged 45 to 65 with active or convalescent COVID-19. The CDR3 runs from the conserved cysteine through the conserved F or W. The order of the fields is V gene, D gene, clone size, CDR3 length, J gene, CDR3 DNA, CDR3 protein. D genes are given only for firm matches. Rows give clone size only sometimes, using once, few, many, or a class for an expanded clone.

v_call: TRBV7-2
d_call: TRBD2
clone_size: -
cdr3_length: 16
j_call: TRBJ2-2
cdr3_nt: TGTGCCAGCAGCTTAAGGCGCGGGAGCGGTACCGGGGAGCTGTTTTTT
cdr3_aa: CASSLRRGSGTGELFF

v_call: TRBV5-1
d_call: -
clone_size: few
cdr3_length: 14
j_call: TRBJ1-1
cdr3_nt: TGCGCCAGCTCTTGGGGGGTCGAGAACACTGAAGCTTTCTTT
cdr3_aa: CASSWGVENTEAFF

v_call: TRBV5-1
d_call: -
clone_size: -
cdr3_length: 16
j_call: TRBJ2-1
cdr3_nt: TGCGCCAGCAGCCCGGATCCTAGCAGCTCCTACAATGAGCAGTTCTTC
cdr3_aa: CASSPDPSSSYNEQFF

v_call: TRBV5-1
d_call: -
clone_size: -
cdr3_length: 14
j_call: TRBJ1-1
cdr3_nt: TGCGCCAGCAGCTTGACAGGGTTGGTTACTGAAGCTTTCTTT
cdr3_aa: CASSLTGLVTEAFF

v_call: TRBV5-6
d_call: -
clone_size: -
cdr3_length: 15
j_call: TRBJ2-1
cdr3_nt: TGTGCCAGCAGCTTGGGACAGTTTACCTACAATGAGCAGTTCTTC
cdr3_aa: CASSLGQFTYNEQFF

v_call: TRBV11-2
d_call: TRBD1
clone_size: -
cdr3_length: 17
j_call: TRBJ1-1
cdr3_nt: TGTGCCAGCAGCTTAGATAAGGGGACAGGGTGGAACACTGAAGCTTTCTTT
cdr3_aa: CASSLDKGTGWNTEAFF

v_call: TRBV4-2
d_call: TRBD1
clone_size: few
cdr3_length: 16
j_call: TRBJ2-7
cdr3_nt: TGTGCCAGCAGCCAAGCTCAGGGACAGGGGTCGGGTGAGCAGTACTTC
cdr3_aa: CASSQAQGQGSGEQYF

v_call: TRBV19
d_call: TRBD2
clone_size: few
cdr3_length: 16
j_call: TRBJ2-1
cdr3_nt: TGTGCCAGTAGTACGACTAGCGGGATACCTTTCAATGAGCAGTTCTTC
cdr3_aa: CASSTTSGIPFNEQFF

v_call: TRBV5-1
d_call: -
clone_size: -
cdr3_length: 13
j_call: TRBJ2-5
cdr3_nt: TGCGCCAGCAGCTCGGGACAACAAGAGACCCAGTACTTC
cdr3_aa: CASSSGQQETQYF

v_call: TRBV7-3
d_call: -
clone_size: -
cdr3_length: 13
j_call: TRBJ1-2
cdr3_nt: TGTGCCAGCAGCCCAAATGACAGGTGTGGCTACACCTTC
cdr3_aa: CASSPNDRCGYTF

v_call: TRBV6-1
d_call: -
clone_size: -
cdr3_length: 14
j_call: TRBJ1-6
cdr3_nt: TGTGCCAGCAGTGAAGCGGGGGGAAGTTCACCCCTCCACTTT
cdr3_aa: CASSEAGGSSPLHF

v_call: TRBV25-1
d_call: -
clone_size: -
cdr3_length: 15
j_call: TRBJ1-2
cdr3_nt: TGTGCCAGCAGTGAACTACAGGAAGGGGACTATGGCTACACCTTC
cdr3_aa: CASSELQEGDYGYTF

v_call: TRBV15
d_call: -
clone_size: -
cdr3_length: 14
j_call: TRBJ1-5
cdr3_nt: TGTGCCACCAGCAGAGTCAGGGAGGGTCAGCCCCAGCATTTT
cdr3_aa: CATSRVREGQPQHF

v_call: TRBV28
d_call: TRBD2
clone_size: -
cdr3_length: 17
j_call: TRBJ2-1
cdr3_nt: TGTGCCAGCAGTTCGGGACTAGCGGAGATCCGTCTGAATGAGCAGTTCTTC
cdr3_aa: CASSSGLAEIRLNEQFF

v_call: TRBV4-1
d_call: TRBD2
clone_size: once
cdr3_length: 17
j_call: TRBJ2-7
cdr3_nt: TGCGCCAGCAGCCAAGCTCGGACTAGCGGAACCTCCTACGAGCAGTACTTC
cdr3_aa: CASSQARTSGTSYEQYF

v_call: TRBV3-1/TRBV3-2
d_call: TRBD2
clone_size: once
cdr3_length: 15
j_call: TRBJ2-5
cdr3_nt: TGTGCCAGCAGCCCGACTAGCGGGAATCAAGAGACCCAGTACTTC
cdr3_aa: CASSPTSGNQETQYF

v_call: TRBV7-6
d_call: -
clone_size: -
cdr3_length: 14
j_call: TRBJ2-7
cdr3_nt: TGTGCCAGCAGCTTAGGACAGGCCTCCTACGAGCAGTACTTC
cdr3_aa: CASSLGQASYEQYF

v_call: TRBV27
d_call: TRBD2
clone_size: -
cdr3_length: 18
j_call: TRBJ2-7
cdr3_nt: TGTGCCAGCAGTTCCCTCGGGGGCTGGACTAGCCTGAGCTACGAGCAGTACTTC
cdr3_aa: CASSSLGGWTSLSYEQYF

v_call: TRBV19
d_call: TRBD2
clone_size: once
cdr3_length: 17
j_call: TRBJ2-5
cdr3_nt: TGTGCCAGTACCCGGATAGCGGGAGGGACGGGGGTGGAGACCCAGTACTTC
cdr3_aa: CASTRIAGGTGVETQYF

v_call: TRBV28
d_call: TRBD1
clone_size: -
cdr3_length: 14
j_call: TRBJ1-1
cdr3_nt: TGTGCCAGCAGTCTACAGGGGGCTATTACTGAAGCTTTCTTT
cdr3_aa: CASSLQGAITEAFF

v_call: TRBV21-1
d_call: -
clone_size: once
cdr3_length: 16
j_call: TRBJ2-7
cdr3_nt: TGTGCCAGCAGCACTTGGACTAGCGGGGTCACCTACGAGCAGTACTTC
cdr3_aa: CASSTWTSGVTYEQYF

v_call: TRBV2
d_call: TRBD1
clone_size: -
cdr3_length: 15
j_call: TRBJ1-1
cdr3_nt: TGTGCCAGCAGTGAAGTCAGGGGGCAGGCCACTGAAGCTTTCTTT
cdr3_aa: CASSEVRGQATEAFF

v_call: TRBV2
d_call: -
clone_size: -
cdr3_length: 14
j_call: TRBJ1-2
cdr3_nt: TGTGCCAGCACCCAGGGCACTGGTAACTATGGCTACACCTTC
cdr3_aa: CASTQGTGNYGYTF

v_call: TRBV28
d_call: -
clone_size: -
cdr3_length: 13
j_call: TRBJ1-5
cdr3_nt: TGTGCCAGCTCGCGGAGAGGAACCCAGCCCCAGCATTTT
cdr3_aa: CASSRRGTQPQHF

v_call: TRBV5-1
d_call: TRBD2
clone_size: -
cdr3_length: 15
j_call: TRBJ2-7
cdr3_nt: TGCGCCAGCACCAGACTAGCGGGAGATTTCTACGAGCAGTACTTC
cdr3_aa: CASTRLAGDFYEQYF

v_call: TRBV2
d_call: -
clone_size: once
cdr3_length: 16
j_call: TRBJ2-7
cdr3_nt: TGTGCCAGCAGTGAACGGGACGCGGGAAAGAGGTACGAGCAGTACTTC
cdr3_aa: CASSERDAGKRYEQYF

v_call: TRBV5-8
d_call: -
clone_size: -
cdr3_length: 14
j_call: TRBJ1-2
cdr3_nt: TGTGCCAGCAGCTTGAGGGGTAGTGACTATGGCTACACCTTC
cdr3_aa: CASSLRGSDYGYTF

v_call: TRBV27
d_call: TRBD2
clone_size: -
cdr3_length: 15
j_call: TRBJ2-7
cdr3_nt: TGTGCCAGCAGTGGACGACTAGCGGGAGTCTACGAGCAGTACTTC
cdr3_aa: CASSGRLAGVYEQYF

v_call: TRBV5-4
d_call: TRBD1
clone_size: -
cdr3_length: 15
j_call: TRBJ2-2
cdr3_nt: TGTGCCAGCAGCCCTCCGGGACAGGGTTCCGGGGAGCTGTTTTTT
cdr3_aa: CASSPPGQGSGELFF

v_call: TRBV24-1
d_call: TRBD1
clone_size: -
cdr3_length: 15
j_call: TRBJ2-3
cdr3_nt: TGTGCCACCAGTGACACGACAGGGGGCGCAGATACGCAGTATTTT
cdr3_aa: CATSDTTGGADTQYF

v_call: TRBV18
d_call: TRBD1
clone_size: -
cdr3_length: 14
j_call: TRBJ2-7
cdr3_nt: TGTGCCAGCTCACTTAAGACAGGGGTATCCGAGCAGTACTTC
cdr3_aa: CASSLKTGVSEQYF

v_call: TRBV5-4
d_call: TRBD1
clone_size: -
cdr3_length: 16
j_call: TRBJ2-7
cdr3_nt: TGTGCCAGCAGCACCCGCTCCGGGACAGGCGCCTACGAGCAGTACTTC
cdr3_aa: CASSTRSGTGAYEQYF

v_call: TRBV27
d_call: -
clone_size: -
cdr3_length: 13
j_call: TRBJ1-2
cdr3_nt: TGTGCCAGCGGGATGACAGGCCGCTATGGCTACACCTTC
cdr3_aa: CASGMTGRYGYTF

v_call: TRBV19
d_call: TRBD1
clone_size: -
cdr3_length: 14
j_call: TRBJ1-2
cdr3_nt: TGTGCCAGTAGTGTTACAGGGGTGCACTATGGCTACACCTTC
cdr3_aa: CASSVTGVHYGYTF

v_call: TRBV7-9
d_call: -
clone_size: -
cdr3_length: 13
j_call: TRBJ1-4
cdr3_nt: TGTGCCAGCAGCTTAGATGCAGGGGAAAAACTGTTTTTT
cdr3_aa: CASSLDAGEKLFF

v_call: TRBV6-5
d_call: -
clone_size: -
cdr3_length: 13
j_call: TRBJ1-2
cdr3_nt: TGTGCCAGCACGTCACCGAACTACTATGGCTACACCTTC
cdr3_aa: CASTSPNYYGYTF